This entry concerns a single T cell receptor beta chain. Its antigen is not identified. The CDR3 is 18 residues long. CDR1 and CDR2 from the germline V gene are SGHRS and YFSETQ. V lost 0 bases, J lost 11 bases, and 21 bases stayed unmatched. The primer mix had 60 Vbeta and 13 Jbeta primers. Libraries were prepared by immunoSEQ multiplex PCR; TCRdb keeps only in-frame clonotypes and omits some of them. The sample includes around 95,000 clones, nearly 80% of them seen just once. This sample is drawn from a study of cytomegalovirus exposure and HLA in healthy donors. Notes on the study in general: Highly shared sequence variants in one cluster were likely a sequencing artifact.

The receptor's source is a middle-aged woman in good health and CMV-seropositive. What was sequenced was PBMCs. V and J are TRBV5-1 and TRBJ2-5; 8 bases map to TRBD2. For the CDR3, the DNA is TGCGCCAGCAGCTTGGTCGGACGAAGCTTAACTAGCGGTGGGGAGCAGTACTTC. Its translation is CASSLVGRSLTSGGEQYF. Using reference TRBV5-1 and TRBJ2-5 for the parts outside the CDR3, the full variable domain is KAGVTQTPRYLIKTRGQQVTLSCSPISGHRSVSWYQQTPGQGLQFLFEYFSETQRNKGNFPGRFSGRQFSNSRSEMNVSTLELGDSALYLCASSLVGRSLTSGGEQYFGPGTRLLVL.